The entry below gives a single T cell receptor (beta chain) sequence along with its context. Assay: immunoSEQ multiplex PCR; the TCRdb copy retains only in-frame clones and omits some. The sample has some 87,000 clones; under 85% are singletons. The CDR3 covers 15 residues. Germline CDR1 reads LNHDA; CDR2 reads SQIVND (reference sequence). The V segment lost 7 bases and the J segment 2 bases; nucleotides outside the gene matches: 8. This record belongs to a study of radiotherapy plus CTLA-4 blockade in lung cancer. The chain carries TRBV19 and TRBJ1-2; the match to TRBD1 covers 9 bases. The sample was peripheral blood, taken from a patient treated with radiotherapy plus ipilimumab. The source of this sequence is a human donor with non-small cell lung cancer that progressed on radiotherapy plus ipilimumab. CDR3 in DNA: TGTGCCAGTACCCTTTGGGGACAGGGAAACTATGGCTACACCTTC. Amino acids: CASTLWGQGNYGYTF.